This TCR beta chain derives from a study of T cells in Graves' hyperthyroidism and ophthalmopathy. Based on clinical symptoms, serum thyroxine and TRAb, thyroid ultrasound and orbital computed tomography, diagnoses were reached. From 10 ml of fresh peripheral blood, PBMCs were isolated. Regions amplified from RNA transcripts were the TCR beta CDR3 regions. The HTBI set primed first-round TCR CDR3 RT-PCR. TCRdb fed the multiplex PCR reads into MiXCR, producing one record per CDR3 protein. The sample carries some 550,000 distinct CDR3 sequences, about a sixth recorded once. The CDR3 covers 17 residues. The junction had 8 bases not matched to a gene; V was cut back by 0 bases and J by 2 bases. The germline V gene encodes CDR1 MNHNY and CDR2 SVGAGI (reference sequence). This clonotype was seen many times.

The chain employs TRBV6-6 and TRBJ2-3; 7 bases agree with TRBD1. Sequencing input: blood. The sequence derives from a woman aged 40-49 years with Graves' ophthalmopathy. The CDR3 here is CASSYSGTVFDTDTQYF. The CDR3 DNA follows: TGTGCCAGCAGTTACTCCGGGACAGTTTTTGACACAGATACGCAGTATTTT.